This note documents a single TCR beta chain sequence. Its antigen remains unknown. V lost 3 bases and J lost 6, with 17 bases in between. The length of the CDR3 is 15 residues. CDR1 is MDHEN, CDR2 SYDVKM, per germline. This sample is drawn from a study of shared clonotypes between healthy human individuals. Whole-study context: Per donor, CD8 memory used one plate, CD8 naive used two, CD4 memory used three and CD4 naive used three.

Partitioning of CD4+ cells yielded a CD45RA+ naive subset and a CD45RA-negative memory subset. Only in-frame clones appear in the TCRdb table, and some are missing; sequencing was by immunoSEQ multiplex PCR. The data show roughly 2,500,000 clones, with 90% to 95% seen just once and approximately 0.36% held by the top ten. Study conclusions and caveats: The four-donor shared clonotypes exceeded non-shared clonotypes in generation probability, with non-shared ones scoring lower. As a rule, naive subsets had a larger estimated richness than memory subsets.

Source material: naive CD4+ T cells from PBMCs. Described subset: CD45RA+ positively selected. The sequence came from a man between 18 and 29 years old in good health. Some clones in this sample may be carry-over from other donors' samples. The chain has TRBV28 and TRBJ1-1; D perhaps matches TRBD1 (5 bases). CDR3 sequence reads: CASSFPSFGGAEAFF. The CDR3 region has the DNA TGTGCCAGCAGTTTCCCCTCCTTTGGGGGGGCTGAAGCTTTCTTT.